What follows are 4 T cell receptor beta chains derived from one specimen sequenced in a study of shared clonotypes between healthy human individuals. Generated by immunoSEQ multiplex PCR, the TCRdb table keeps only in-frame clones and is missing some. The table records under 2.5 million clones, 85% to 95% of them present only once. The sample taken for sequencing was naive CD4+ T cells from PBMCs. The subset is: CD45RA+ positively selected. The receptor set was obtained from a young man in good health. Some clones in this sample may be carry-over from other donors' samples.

The CDR3 spells CSVSLGIVDTQYF. Written as DNA, the CDR3 is TGCAGCGTCTCACTCGGGATCGTAGATACGCAGTATTTT. The chain employs TRBV29-1 and TRBJ2-3; a weak D match, TRBD2 (5 bases). The germline gives CDR1 SQVTM, CDR2 ANQGSEA. This CDR3 is 13 amino acids long. The ends were cut back, 6 bases at V and 5 bases at J, with 15 bases in the middle.

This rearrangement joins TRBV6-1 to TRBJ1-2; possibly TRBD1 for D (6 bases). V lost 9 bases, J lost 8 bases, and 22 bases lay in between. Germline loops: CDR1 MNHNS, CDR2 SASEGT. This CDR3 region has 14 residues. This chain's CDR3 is CARGPGQGGWGYTF. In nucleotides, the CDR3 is TGTGCCAGGGGACCGGGACAAGGTGGATGGGGCTACACCTTC.

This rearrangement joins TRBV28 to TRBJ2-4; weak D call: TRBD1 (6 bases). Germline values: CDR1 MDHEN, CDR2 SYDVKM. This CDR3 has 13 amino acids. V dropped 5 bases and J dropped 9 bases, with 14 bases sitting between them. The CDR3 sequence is CASSRQAPRIQYF. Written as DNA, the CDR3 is TGTGCCAGCAGTCGACAGGCCCCCCGCATTCAGTACTTC.

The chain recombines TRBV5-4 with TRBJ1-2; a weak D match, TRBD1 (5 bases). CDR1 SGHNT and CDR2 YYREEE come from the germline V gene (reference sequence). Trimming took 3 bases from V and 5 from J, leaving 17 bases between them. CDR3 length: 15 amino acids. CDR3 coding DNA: TGTGCCAGCAGCTCCACTCGGGGGAAGGCGTATGGCTACACCTTC. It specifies CASSSTRGKAYGYTF.